A single T cell receptor (beta chain) is shown here with its context. The CDR3 end is not reached by the read, which stops 3 residues before it; the germline J gene fills it in. This specimen comes from a study of T cell clonality in common variable immunodeficiency. Germline V gene sequence: CDR1 SGHRS, CDR2 YFSETQ. The CDR3 contains 16 residues. V was shortened by 2 bases and J by 0 bases, with 12 bases between the two germline ends. The repertoire was sequenced with immunoSEQ multiplex PCR; TCRdb's copy has only in-frame clones and lacks some. The sample presents more than 65,000 clones, none singletons.

V gene TRBV5-1 combines with J gene TRBJ2-1, with D uncertain. The clonotype comes from a person aged 18 to 70 in good health. Sequences were obtained from peripheral blood mononuclear cells. The DNA read from the CDR3 is TGCGCCAGCAGCTTCCTTAGCAGAAGCTCCTACAATGAG. Translated, it gives CASSFLSRSSYNE. The entire CDR3 sequence reads CASSFLSRSSYNEQFF.